These 14 T cell receptor beta chains were all obtained from the same sample, sequenced in a study of cytomegalovirus exposure and HLA in healthy donors. The PCR was carried out with 60 Vbeta primers and 13 Jbeta primers. The method was immunoSEQ multiplex PCR; TCRdb's version includes in-frame clones alone and lacks a portion of them. The table shows approximately 160,000 clones, with approximately 81% occurring only once. The sequenced sample was PBMCs. The receptors here all came from a man aged 45 to 65 in good health and CMV-seropositive.

The rearrangement joins TRBV18 to TRBJ2-5; D possibly corresponds to TRBD2 (8 bases). The germline CDR1 and CDR2 sequences are KGHSH and LQKENI. Between the trimmed V and J ends, which lost 6 bases and 1 base, there was a span of 21 bases. The CDR3 sequence is 17 residues long. Written as DNA, the CDR3 is TGTGCCAGCTCTCTAAATAGCGGGACAGTAGTCCAAGAGACCCAGTACTTC. Its translation: CASSLNSGTVVQETQYF.

In the case of this clone: The conserved closing phenylalanine or tryptophan is absent in this CDR3, likely reflecting a read error. This rearrangement joins TRBV2 to TRBJ1-2; TRBD1 aligns across 9 bases. V was pared by 6 bases and J by 4 bases, with 6 bases of the junction left unmatched. The CDR3 runs to 14 residues. Per the germline V gene, CDR1 is SNHLY and CDR2 is FYNNEI. The CDR3, as DNA: TGTGCCAGCAGCCTACAGGGGGCTGCCTATGGCTACACCATC. Translating gives CASSLQGAAYGYTI.

This clone occurred once. The V call is TRBV19, the J call TRBJ2-7; weak D call: TRBD2 (7 bases). This CDR3 spans 16 amino acids. Germline lookup yields CDR1 LNHDA and CDR2 SQIVND (reference sequence). V was trimmed by 5 bases and J by 5 bases, leaving 22 bases between them. CDR3: CASSPRGGAPVDEQYF. The CDR3 DNA follows: TGTGCCAGTAGTCCCAGAGGGGGGGCCCCTGTTGACGAGCAGTACTTC.

The rearrangement joins TRBV2 to TRBJ1-6; D not certain. This CDR3 comprises 16 residues. Trimming shortened V by 2 bases and J by 0 bases, and 8 bases separated the two germline ends. Germline CDR1 reads SNHLY; CDR2 reads FYNNEI. In nucleotides, the CDR3 is TGTGCCAGCAGTGAACGGAGGAGCTCCTATAATTCACCCCTCCACTTT. It specifies CASSERRSSYNSPLHF.

The chain recombines TRBV2 with TRBJ1-1, with TRBD1 matching over 10 bases. Germline V gene sequence: CDR1 SNHLY, CDR2 FYNNEI. The CDR3 contains 14 residues. Trimming cost V 4 bases and J 4 bases; bases outside gene matches: 3. The CDR3 reads CASSGQGAPTEAFF. The CDR3 nucleotides are TGTGCCAGCAGTGGACAGGGGGCTCCCACTGAAGCTTTCTTT.

The genes are TRBV5-5 and TRBJ2-1; possibly TRBD2 for D (6 bases). Per germline, CDR1 SGHKS and CDR2 YYEKEE (reference sequence). V gave up 2 bases and J gave up 7 bases, with 22 bases separating them. This CDR3 has 17 amino acids. The CDR3: CASSFGRDSIRRNEQFF. The CDR3 DNA reads as TGTGCCAGCAGCTTTGGCCGGGACTCTATAAGGAGGAATGAGCAGTTCTTC. Together with reference TRBV5-5 and TRBJ2-1, the CDR3 gives the full variable domain: DAGVTQSPTHLIKTRGQQVTLRCSPISGHKSVSWYQQVLGQGPQFIFQYYEKEERGRGNFPDRFSARQFPNYSSELNVNALLLGDSALYLCASSFGRDSIRRNEQFFGPGTRLTVL.

The genes are TRBV7-2 and TRBJ1-2, with D possibly TRBD1 on 6 matching bases. This CDR3 region has 13 residues. The V gene's germline CDR1 is SGHTA and CDR2 FQGNSA. Trimming took off 5 bases at V and 5 bases at J, with 12 bases between the two ends. CDR3 bases: TGTGCCAGCAGCCCAGGACAGCGGTATGGCTACACCTTC. Translation gives CASSPGQRYGYTF. Complete variable domain (other parts from reference TRBV7-2 and TRBJ1-2): GAGVSQSPSNKVTEKGKDVELRCDPISGHTALYWYRQSLGQGLEFLIYFQGNSAPDKSGLPSDRFSAERTGGSVSTLTIQRTQQEDSAVYLCASSPGQRYGYTFGSGTRLTVV.

The V gene is TRBV28, the J gene TRBJ2-1, with D unresolved. CDR1 MDHEN and CDR2 SYDVKM come from the germline V gene. Trimming removed 6 bases from V and 4 bases from J, with 7 bases in between. The CDR3 has 12 amino acids. The DNA of the CDR3 is TGTGCCAGCAGCCTTGTGTACAATGAGCAGTTCTTC. Its translation is CASSLVYNEQFF.

This clone has a single count. The V call is TRBV10-1, the J call TRBJ2-7, with TRBD1 identical over 9 bases. Trimming cost V 4 bases and J 5 bases; bases outside gene matches: 6. CDR3 length: 14 amino acids. Germline V gene lookup returns CDR1 WNHNN and CDR2 SYGVQD (reference sequence). The CDR3 loop reads CASSVRDRAHEQYF. The CDR3 DNA sequence: TGCGCCAGCAGTGTTCGGGACAGGGCGCACGAGCAGTACTTC.

The V and J genes are TRBV28 and TRBJ2-7; D is ambiguous. The length of the CDR3 is 14 residues. V was trimmed by 1 base and J by 1 base, leaving 8 bases between them. Per the germline V gene, CDR1 is MDHEN and CDR2 is SYDVKM. The CDR3: CASSLSVPSYEQYF. The DNA for the CDR3 is TGTGCCAGCAGTTTATCGGTGCCATCCTACGAGCAGTACTTC. Full variable domain (remainder filled in from reference TRBV28 and TRBJ2-7): DVKVTQSSRYLVKRTGEKVFLECVQDMDHENMFWYRQDPGLGLRLIYFSYDVKMKEKGDIPEGYSVSREKKERFSLILESASTNQTSMYLCASSLSVPSYEQYFGPGTRLTVT.

This chain uses TRBV4-3 with TRBJ2-1; TRBD1 matches at 9 bases. Trimming cost V 0 bases and J 2 bases; bases outside gene matches: 5. The CDR3 totals 17 residues. Germline assignment: CDR1 LGHNA and CDR2 YSLEER. CDR3 bases: TGCGCCAGCAGCCAAGATGGGACAGGGCTCCCCTACAATGAGCAGTTCTTC. Its translation is CASSQDGTGLPYNEQFF.

Comment on this clone: Sequence at one end of the junction differs from germline and may be a read error. In DNA, the CDR3 is TGTGCTAGCAGCGAGGACAGGGTTGGAGAGACCCAGTACTTC. It translates to CASSEDRVGETQYF. The chain joins TRBV7-7 to TRBJ2-5; 8 nucleotides match TRBD1. The length of the CDR3 is 14 residues. From germline, CDR1 is SSHAT and CDR2 FNYEAQ (reference sequence). The whole variable domain, remainder taken from reference TRBV7-7 and TRBJ2-5, is GAGVSQSPRYKVTKRGQDVTLRCDPISSHATLYWYQQALGQGPEFLTYFNYEAQPDKSGLPSDRFSAERPEGSISTLTIQRTEQRDSAMYRCASSEDRVGETQYFGPGTRLLVL.

The V and J genes are TRBV6-6 and TRBJ1-5; possible D gene TRBD1, 5 bases. Trimming removed 6 bases at V and 4 bases at J, with 13 bases between. This CDR3 comprises 14 residues. Germline V gives CDR1 MNHNY, CDR2 SVGAGI (reference sequence). CDR3 sequence (DNA): TGTGCCAGCAGGACCGAGACAGAAAATCAGCCCCAGCATTTT. It is translated as CASRTETENQPQHF.

This clone was seen more than once but under ten times. The genes are TRBV5-1 and TRBJ2-3; 12 bases match TRBD2. J gave up 4 bases and V 4 bases, and 4 bases lay outside the gene matches. This CDR3 has 15 amino acids. Per the germline V gene, CDR1 is SGHRS and CDR2 is YFSETQ. The CDR3 nucleotides are TGCGCCAGCAGCGACACTAGCGGGAGGCCAGATACGCAGTATTTT. Protein sequence: CASSDTSGRPDTQYF.